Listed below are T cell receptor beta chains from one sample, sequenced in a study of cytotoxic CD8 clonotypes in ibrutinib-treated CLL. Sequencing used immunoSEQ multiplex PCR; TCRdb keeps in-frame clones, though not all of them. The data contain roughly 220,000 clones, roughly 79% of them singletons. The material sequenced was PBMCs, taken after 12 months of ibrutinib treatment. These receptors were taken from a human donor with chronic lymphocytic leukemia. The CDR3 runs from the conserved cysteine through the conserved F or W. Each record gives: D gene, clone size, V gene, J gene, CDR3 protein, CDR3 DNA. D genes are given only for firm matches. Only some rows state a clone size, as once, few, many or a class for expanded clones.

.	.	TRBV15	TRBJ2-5	CATSIIKGGGETQYF	TGTGCCACCAGCATCATCAAAGGGGGAGGGGAGACCCAGTACTTC
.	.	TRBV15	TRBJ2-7	CATSRENRQPDEQYF	TGTGCCACCAGCAGAGAAAATCGCCAGCCAGACGAGCAGTACTTC
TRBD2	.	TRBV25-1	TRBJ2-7	CASSPGRTSGGAGIEQYF	TGTGCCAGCAGTCCAGGGCGGACTAGCGGGGGGGCCGGAATCGAGCAGTACTTC
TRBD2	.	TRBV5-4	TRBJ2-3	CASTIPGGDTQYF	TGTGCCAGCACGATACCCGGGGGGGATACGCAGTATTTT
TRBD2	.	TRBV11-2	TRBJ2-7	CASSPLPGSGGSSYEQYF	TGTGCCAGCAGCCCCCTCCCGGGTAGCGGGGGGAGCTCCTACGAGCAGTACTTC
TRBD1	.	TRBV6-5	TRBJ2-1	CASSFTGTGSNEQFF	TGTGCCAGCAGTTTTACCGGGACAGGGAGCAATGAGCAGTTCTTC
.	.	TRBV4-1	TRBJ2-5	CASASILQETQYF	TGCGCCAGCGCCTCCATCTTACAAGAGACCCAGTACTTC
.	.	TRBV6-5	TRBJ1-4	CASSYIGAGQGFLFF	TGTGCCAGCAGTTATATTGGGGCAGGGCAAGGGTTTCTGTTTTTT
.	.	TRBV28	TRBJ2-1	CASSLSSLGYNEQFF	TGTGCCAGCAGTTTATCTAGCTTGGGTTACAATGAGCAGTTCTTC
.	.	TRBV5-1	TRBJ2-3	CASSRTGPVDTQYF	TGCGCCAGCAGCCGAACAGGGCCAGTGGATACGCAGTATTTT
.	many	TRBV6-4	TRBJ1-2	CASSDRGYGYTF	TGTGCCAGCAGTGACAGGGGGTATGGCTACACCTTC
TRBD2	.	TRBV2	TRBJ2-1	CASSEEGLAANEQFF	TGTGCCAGCAGTGAAGAAGGGCTAGCGGCCAATGAGCAGTTCTTC
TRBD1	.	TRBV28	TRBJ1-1	CASSIQGAITEAFF	TGTGCCAGCAGTATACAGGGGGCGATCACTGAAGCTTTCTTT
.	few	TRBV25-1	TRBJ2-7	CASSEAVSYEQYF	TGTGCCAGCAGTGAGGCAGTCTCCTACGAGCAGTACTTC
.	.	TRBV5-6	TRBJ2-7	CASSIGDIPESEQYF	TGTGCCAGCAGTATCGGGGACATCCCGGAGAGCGAGCAGTACTTC
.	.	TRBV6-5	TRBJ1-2	CASSYLTNYGYTF	TGTGCCAGCAGTTACTTGACGAACTATGGCTACACCTTC
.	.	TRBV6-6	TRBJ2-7	CASSSKDWTYEQYF	TGTGCCAGCAGTTCCAAGGACTGGACCTACGAGCAGTACTTC